A selection of T cell receptor beta chains follows, all from one sample in a study of CDR3 diversity in severe acne. TCRdb passed the PCR reads through MiXCR, listing each CDR3 protein once. The sample comprises about 97,000 distinct CDR3 sequences, 51% of which are singletons, and roughly 12% rests with the top ten. Sequenced input: blood. All receptors come from a male donor with acne. Both conserved end residues are part of each CDR3. The order of the fields is CDR3 DNA, CDR3 protein, V gene, CDR3 length, clone size, J gene, D gene. The D gene is left open where the match is weak. Rows give clone size only sometimes, using once, few, many, or a class for an expanded clone.

DNA: TGTGCCAGCAGGAAACGGACAGGGACTAGCTTTCTGTTTTTT
CDR3: CASRKRTGTSFLFF
V: TRBV28
length: 14
size: -
J: TRBJ2-2
D: -

DNA: TGCAGTGCTAGTTTGTCAGGGCGCATAGAGAGTAGTCAGCCCCAGCATTTT
CDR3: CSASLSGRIESSQPQHF
V: TRBV20-1
length: 17
size: many
J: TRBJ1-5
D: -

DNA: TGTGCCAGCAGTTTCTTAGCGGGAGGGTTAAGTGAGACCCAGTACTTC
CDR3: CASSFLAGGLSETQYF
V: TRBV12-3/TRBV12-4
length: 16
size: many
J: TRBJ2-5
D: TRBD2

DNA: TGCAGCGTTGTCGGGGGCAGGCGCACAGATACGCAGTATTTT
CDR3: CSVVGGRRTDTQYF
V: TRBV29-1
length: 14
size: -
J: TRBJ2-3
D: -

DNA: TGTGCCAGCAGTTACGAGGGACCGAGCTCCTACAATGAGCAGTTCTTC
CDR3: CASSYEGPSSYNEQFF
V: TRBV6-2/TRBV6-3
length: 16
size: -
J: TRBJ2-1
D: -

DNA: TGTGCCAGCAGTGAAGAGGCCCACTCTGGCTACACCTTC
CDR3: CASSEEAHSGYTF
V: TRBV2
length: 13
size: many
J: TRBJ1-2
D: -

DNA: TGTGCCAGCGGATTTACATCGCGGGAACCCTACGAGCAGTACTTC
CDR3: CASGFTSREPYEQYF
V: TRBV11-2
length: 15
size: -
J: TRBJ2-7
D: -

DNA: TGTGCCAGCAGCACGTCGGGACACCTCAACACTGAAGCTTTCTTT
CDR3: CASSTSGHLNTEAFF
V: TRBV7-2
length: 15
size: -
J: TRBJ1-1
D: -

DNA: TGCGCCAGCAGCCAAGCAGGCTTCGGGGCCCGGTACGAGCAGTACTTC
CDR3: CASSQAGFGARYEQYF
V: TRBV4-3
length: 16
size: -
J: TRBJ2-7
D: -

DNA: TGCAGTGCTAGAGCTAGCGGAGGGAGCTACAATGAGCTGTTCTTC
CDR3: CSARASGGSYNELFF
V: TRBV20-1
length: 15
size: -
J: TRBJ2-1
D: TRBD2

DNA: TGCAGTGCTGACGGGACTAGCGGGACTAGCCCGCGTGTGCAGTACTTC
CDR3: CSADGTSGTSPRVQYF
V: TRBV20-1
length: 16
size: -
J: TRBJ2-7
D: TRBD2

DNA: TGCGCCAGCAGTGAGTTCTCCGGCCTCGAAGCTTTCTTT
CDR3: CASSEFSGLEAFF
V: TRBV10-2
length: 13
size: -
J: TRBJ1-1
D: -

DNA: TGCGCCAGCAGTAACTTGGACCAGGGGGCCACTGAAGCTTTCTTT
CDR3: CASSNLDQGATEAFF
V: TRBV5-1
length: 15
size: few
J: TRBJ1-1
D: TRBD1

DNA: TGCAGTGCTAGAGCATCCGGCTACACCTTC
CDR3: CSARASGYTF
V: TRBV20-1
length: 10
size: -
J: TRBJ1-2
D: -

DNA: TGCGCCAGCAGCCCCTGGGCTCAACAGGGGGACTGGATGGGCACCGGGGAGCCGTTTTTT
CDR3: CASSPWAQQGDWMGTGEPFF
V: TRBV7-2
length: 20
size: once
J: TRBJ2-2
D: TRBD1

DNA: TGCAGTGCCAGGGATTACAGGGGGCCGAGGAACACTGAAGCTTTCTTT
CDR3: CSARDYRGPRNTEAFF
V: TRBV20-1
length: 16
size: medium-sized
J: TRBJ1-1
D: TRBD1

DNA: TGTGCCAGTAGTAAGCGGACGGGTCAGCCCCAGCATTTT
CDR3: CASSKRTGQPQHF
V: TRBV19
length: 13
size: once
J: TRBJ1-5
D: -

DNA: TGTGCCAGCAGTGCCCTAGGGACAGATACGCAGTATTTT
CDR3: CASSALGTDTQYF
V: TRBV4-2
length: 13
size: -
J: TRBJ2-3
D: -

DNA: TGTGCCAGCAGCGAACTAGCGGGAGTTGCCATCTACAATGAGCAGTTCTTC
CDR3: CASSELAGVAIYNEQFF
V: TRBV7-2
length: 17
size: -
J: TRBJ2-1
D: TRBD2

DNA: TGTGCCAGCAGCCCACCTACCGGGACAGGGGGTCTTGGAGGCACAGATACGCAGTATTTT
CDR3: CASSPPTGTGGLGGTDTQYF
V: TRBV14
length: 20
size: -
J: TRBJ2-3
D: TRBD1

DNA: TGCAGCGGACCCGTTGATAGCGGAAGCTCCTACAATGAGCAGTTCTTC
CDR3: CSGPVDSGSSYNEQFF
V: TRBV20-1
length: 16
size: many
J: TRBJ2-1
D: -

DNA: TGTGCCAGCCGGGGACTCTACAATGAGCAGTTCTTC
CDR3: CASRGLYNEQFF
V: TRBV25-1
length: 12
size: many
J: TRBJ2-1
D: -

DNA: TGTGCCAGCAGCCAAGAAGTTCAAGGGTACAATGAGCAGTTCTTC
CDR3: CASSQEVQGYNEQFF
V: TRBV3-1
length: 15
size: few
J: TRBJ2-1
D: -

DNA: TGTGCCAGTAGTATTAGGCTGGGTAGTAGCTACGAGCAGTACTTC
CDR3: CASSIRLGSSYEQYF
V: TRBV19
length: 15
size: once
J: TRBJ2-7
D: -

DNA: TGTGCCAGCACCGATTCCATACTCTTGGAGCAGTTCTTC
CDR3: CASTDSILLEQFF
V: TRBV6-2/TRBV6-3
length: 13
size: few
J: TRBJ2-1
D: -

DNA: TGTGCCAGCAGCTCCCACGGCCCTAATGAAAAACTGTTTTTT
CDR3: CASSSHGPNEKLFF
V: TRBV7-9
length: 14
size: few
J: TRBJ1-4
D: -

DNA: TGTGCCAGCAGCTTGGGGGGCCGCGGCTACACCTTC
CDR3: CASSLGGRGYTF
V: TRBV5-6
length: 12
size: many
J: TRBJ1-2
D: -

DNA: TGTGCCAGCAGCCCACTAGCGGGGATAACCTACGAGCAGTACTTC
CDR3: CASSPLAGITYEQYF
V: TRBV7-6
length: 15
size: -
J: TRBJ2-7
D: TRBD2

DNA: TGTGCCAGCAGCTTGGGGCAGGGGGAGAACACTGAAGCTTTCTTT
CDR3: CASSLGQGENTEAFF
V: TRBV7-9
length: 15
size: few
J: TRBJ1-1
D: TRBD1

DNA: TGTGCCAGCAGCCAAGAGTTCGGAGACAGGGAGGATCAGCCCCAGCATTTT
CDR3: CASSQEFGDREDQPQHF
V: TRBV7-2
length: 17
size: -
J: TRBJ1-5
D: TRBD1

DNA: TGCAGTGCTAGAGAAACAGGGATGAGGTCTGGGGCCAACGTCCTGACTTTC
CDR3: CSARETGMRSGANVLTF
V: TRBV20-1
length: 17
size: many
J: TRBJ2-6
D: -

DNA: TGCGCCAGCAGCCCGGTGGGTGCGTTTTACAACGAGCAGTACTTC
CDR3: CASSPVGAFYNEQYF
V: TRBV5-1
length: 15
size: once
J: TRBJ2-7
D: -

DNA: TGTGCCAGTAGTATCGTCGGGGGGCATAGCACTGAAGCTTTCTTT
CDR3: CASSIVGGHSTEAFF
V: TRBV19
length: 15
size: few
J: TRBJ1-1
D: -

DNA: TGTGCCAGTAGTGCGACTAGCGGGAAGGGGATCGATGAGCAGTTCTTC
CDR3: CASSATSGKGIDEQFF
V: TRBV19
length: 16
size: -
J: TRBJ2-1
D: TRBD2

DNA: TGTGCCAGCAGCTTCACAATTCGGGGCGAGCAGTACTTC
CDR3: CASSFTIRGEQYF
V: TRBV7-2
length: 13
size: few
J: TRBJ2-7
D: -

DNA: TGCGCCAGCAGCCCCACTAGCGGGTACACAGATACGCAGTATTTT
CDR3: CASSPTSGYTDTQYF
V: TRBV4-1
length: 15
size: few
J: TRBJ2-3
D: TRBD2

DNA: TGTGCCAGCTCACGGGAATATGGAAATTCACCCCTCCACTTT
CDR3: CASSREYGNSPLHF
V: TRBV18
length: 14
size: few
J: TRBJ1-6
D: -

DNA: TGTGCCAGCACCCAAGACCCCAGCTACGAGCAGTACTTC
CDR3: CASTQDPSYEQYF
V: TRBV5-4
length: 13
size: few
J: TRBJ2-7
D: -

DNA: TGTGCCAGCACCGCGAAACTATATTTT
CDR3: CASTAKLYF
V: TRBV5-4
length: 9
size: -
J: TRBJ1-3
D: -

DNA: TGCAGCGTTGGGGGCAGGCGGAGCACAGATACGCAGTATTTT
CDR3: CSVGGRRSTDTQYF
V: TRBV29-1
length: 14
size: -
J: TRBJ2-3
D: -

DNA: TGTGCCACCAGCAGACCCCCAGATCTAGCGGGAAACAAGCAGTTCTTC
CDR3: CATSRPPDLAGNKQFF
V: TRBV15
length: 16
size: -
J: TRBJ2-1
D: TRBD2